This T cell receptor beta chain was captured in a study of cytomegalovirus exposure and HLA in healthy donors. Study-level findings and limits: Most TCRs appeared rarely, but some public TCRs recurred in many donors.

Use of 60 Vbeta and 13 Jbeta primers characterized the PCR. Only in-frame clones appear in the TCRdb table, and some are missing; sequencing was by immunoSEQ multiplex PCR. This repertoire includes roughly 71,000 clones. Healthy donors of bone marrow made up the group. V lost 0 bases and J lost 4; bases outside the gene matches: 4. CDR1 and CDR2 from the germline V gene are GTSNPN and SVGIG (reference sequence). This CDR3 region has 15 residues. Points on this clone: The antigen is unknown.

The TCR comes from a woman in her thirties or forties in good health and CMV-seropositive. The chain uses TRBV30 and TRBJ1-5; the match to TRBD1 covers 9 bases. The sequencing sample was made of PBMCs. The CDR3 region is CAWSVGQGRNQPQHF. The CDR3 nucleotides read TGTGCCTGGAGTGTAGGACAGGGGAGAAATCAGCCCCAGCATTTT.